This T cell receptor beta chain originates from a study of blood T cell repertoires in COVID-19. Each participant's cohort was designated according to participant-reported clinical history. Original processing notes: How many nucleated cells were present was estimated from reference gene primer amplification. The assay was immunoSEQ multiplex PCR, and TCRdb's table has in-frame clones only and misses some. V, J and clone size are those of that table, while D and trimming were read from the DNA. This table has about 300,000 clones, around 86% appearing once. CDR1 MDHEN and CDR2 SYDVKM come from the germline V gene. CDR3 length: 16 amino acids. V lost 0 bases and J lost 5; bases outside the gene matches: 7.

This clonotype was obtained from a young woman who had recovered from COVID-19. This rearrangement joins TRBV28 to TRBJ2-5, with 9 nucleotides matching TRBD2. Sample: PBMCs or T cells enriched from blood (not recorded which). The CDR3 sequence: CASSLWGLASGETQYF. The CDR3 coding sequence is TGTGCCAGCAGTTTATGGGGACTAGCTTCGGGCGAGACCCAGTACTTC.